Below are 32 T cell receptor beta chains sequenced from a single sample in a study of regulatory T cells in long-lasting Graves disease. The sample's time point: newly diagnosed GD, antithyroid drugs for less than 3 months. PBMCs were the source of the RNA used for TCR sequencing. CDR3 regions were amplified by Arm-PCR using iRepertoire HTBI primers to build TCR beta libraries. TCRdb independently ran MiXCR on the multiplex PCR reads; one entry per CDR3 protein. The sample has hundreds of thousands of distinct CDR3 sequences, 15% to 20% seen once. These data were also reused for a study on T cells in Graves' hyperthyroidism and ophthalmopathy.

Here the sequenced sample was peripheral blood mononuclear cells (PBMCs), taken at new diagnosis, from a patient treated with antithyroid drugs. The receptors here all came from a woman aged 25 to 39 with Graves disease.

This clonotype was observed at least ten times. The chain recombines TRBV28 with TRBJ1-5, with D hard to call. The CDR3 consists of 19 residues. V lost 3 bases and J lost 1, with 22 bases in between. CDR1 MDHEN and CDR2 SYDVKM come from the germline V gene. Here the CDR3 DNA reads TGTGCCAGCAGTTTCCCGTTGGGTCCTAACGGGGTAAGCAATCAGCCCCAGCATTTT. Protein sequence: CASSFPLGPNGVSNQPQHF.

This clonotype was recorded at least ten times. The J gene is TRBJ1-6, the V gene TRBV7-2, with 7 bases fitting TRBD1. The CDR3 runs 14 residues. V lost 4 bases, J lost 9 bases, and 6 bases stayed unmatched. In germline, CDR1 is SGHTA, CDR2 FQGNSA. CDR3 region: CASSSDRDGSPLHF. The CDR3 region has the DNA TGTGCCAGCAGCTCCGACAGGGACGGTTCACCCCTCCACTTT.

In its sample, this clonotype was seen many times. CDR3 residues: CASSEETGPPLQETQYF. The CDR3 region has the DNA TGTGCCAGCAGCGAAGAGACAGGACCCCCCCTTCAAGAGACCCAGTACTTC. V usage is TRBV7-9 and J usage is TRBJ2-5; D may be TRBD1 (6 bases). Trimming shortened V by 5 bases and J by 2 bases, and 21 bases separated the two germline ends. This CDR3 is 17 amino acids long. The germline gives CDR1 SEHNR, CDR2 FQNEAQ (reference sequence).

This clonotype was recorded a few times. The gene calls are TRBV14 and TRBJ2-7, with 8 bases aligning to TRBD2. V shed 0 bases and J 4 bases; nucleotides not matched to a gene: 8. Looked up from germline, CDR1 is SGHDN and CDR2 is FVKESK. The length of the CDR3 is 16 residues. The DNA of the CDR3 is TGTGCCAGCAGCCAAGAACCCGGGAGGGCAAAGTACGAGCAGTACTTC. Amino acid sequence: CASSQEPGRAKYEQYF.

In its sample, this clonotype was seen many times. The V and J genes are TRBV2 and TRBJ2-1; TRBD2 matches at 8 bases. Germline V gene sequence: CDR1 SNHLY, CDR2 FYNNEI. Trimming took 3 bases from V and 3 from J; bases not matched to a gene: 7. This CDR3 has 16 residues. CDR3 sequence reads: CASSDLRLAGYNEQFF. CDR3 in DNA: TGTGCCAGCAGTGACCTCCGGCTAGCGGGCTACAATGAGCAGTTCTTC.

In its sample, this clonotype was seen a few times. The chain recombines TRBV5-1 with TRBJ1-5, with a possible D match to TRBD1 (6 bases). Trimming took off 4 bases at V and 3 bases at J, with 14 bases between the two ends. The CDR3 length is 15 residues. The germline CDR1 and CDR2 sequences are SGHRS and YFSETQ. The CDR3 region is CASSRGDNSNQPQHF. CDR3 nucleotides: TGCGCCAGCAGCCGCGGGGACAACTCCAATCAGCCCCAGCATTTT.

This clonotype was seen only once. This may come from a read error, since a much larger clone is one base off. Written as DNA, the CDR3 is TGTGCCAACAGATACGGGACTCCTTACGAGCAGTACTTC. Protein sequence: CANRYGTPYEQYF. The rearrangement uses TRBV6-8 and TRBJ2-7; tentative D call: TRBD2 (6 bases). Germline V gene lookup returns CDR1 MNHGY and CDR2 SAAAGT. This CDR3 spans 13 amino acids. Trimming took 10 bases from V and 4 from J, leaving 17 bases between them.

At least ten counts were recorded for this clonotype. V gene TRBV6-1 combines with J gene TRBJ1-6, with 7 bases matching TRBD1. CDR1 is MNHNS and CDR2 is SASEGT in the germline V gene. V lost 0 bases to trimming and J lost 7 bases; unmatched junction nucleotides: 6. The CDR3 spans 16 residues. CDR3 bases: TGTGCCAGCAGTGAAGCGCCCAGGGGGACCAATTCACCCCTCCACTTT. Amino acid sequence: CASSEAPRGTNSPLHF.

The V and J genes are TRBV10-3 and TRBJ2-5, with D perhaps assigned TRBD1 or TRBD2 (5 bases each). The CDR3 length is 14 residues. Per germline, CDR1 ENHRY and CDR2 SYGVKD. Trimming removed 0 bases at V and 4 bases at J, with 9 bases between. The CDR3, as DNA: TGTGCCATCAGTGAGTCGGGGACGGCAGAGACCCAGTACTTC. As protein: CAISESGTAETQYF.

To note about this clonotype: This could be a read error, since a much larger clone is one nucleotide away. J is TRBJ1-5 and V is TRBV6-9; TRBD1 agrees at 7 bases. This CDR3 spans 15 amino acids. The germline gives CDR1 MNHGY, CDR2 SVAAGI. The chain's CDR3 is CAGSSTTGSNQPQHF. The CDR3 DNA follows: TGTGCCGGCAGTTCTACGACAGGGAGCAATCAGCCCCAGCATTTT.

Ten or more counts support this clonotype. The V gene is TRBV28, the J gene TRBJ2-5; 7 nucleotides align to TRBD1. This CDR3 comprises 14 residues. Germline CDR1 MDHEN, CDR2 SYDVKM. V was pared by 4 bases and J by 3 bases, with 5 bases of the junction left unmatched. The CDR3 loop reads CASSSGQTKETQYF. In nucleotides, the CDR3 is TGTGCCAGCAGTTCGGGACAGACAAAAGAGACCCAGTACTTC.

To note about this clonotype: The junction does not match germline at one end; this may be a read error. The V and J genes are TRBV6-1 and TRBJ2-7; 15 bases align to TRBD2. CDR1 and CDR2 from the germline V gene are MNHNS and SASEGT. This CDR3 contains 16 residues. This CDR3 is CAGSRWTSGGGLEQYF. CDR3 coding DNA: TGTGCCGGCAGCCGCTGGACTAGCGGGGGGGGACTCGAGCAGTACTTC.

Concerning this clonotype itself: It may be a read error: a sequence one base away is much more abundant. The V call is TRBV2, the J call TRBJ2-3; the D call may be TRBD1 or TRBD2 (5 bases each). Near its end, the DNA agrees better with TRBJ2-5, so the J call may be wrong. CDR1 SNHLY and CDR2 FYNNEI come from the germline V gene. The CDR3 length is 13 residues. This CDR3 is CASRILTVGAQYF. CDR3 sequence (DNA): TGTGCCAGCAGGATTTTAACCGTGGGGGCCCAGTACTTC.

This clonotype was detected a few times. The V gene is TRBV7-9, the J gene TRBJ1-3; D gene ambiguous. Germline lookup yields CDR1 SEHNR and CDR2 FQNEAQ (reference sequence). CDR3 size: 13 residues. V was shortened by 3 bases and J by 2 bases, with 5 bases between the two germline ends. In DNA form, the CDR3 reads TGTGCCAGCAGCTTCAACACTGGAAACACCATATATTTT. This gives the protein CASSFNTGNTIYF.

This clonotype was detected ten times or more. The chain has TRBV6-1 and TRBJ2-3, with D perhaps being TRBD1 or TRBD2 (5 bases each). The CDR3 length is 15 residues. Between the trimmed V and J ends, which lost 6 bases and 5 bases, there was a span of 18 bases. Germline loops: CDR1 MNHNS, CDR2 SASEGT. CDR3 sequence: CASRGVNSPGDTQYF. CDR3 in DNA: TGTGCCAGCAGGGGGGTTAACAGCCCCGGAGATACGCAGTATTTT.

The chain joins TRBV18 to TRBJ2-3; D is undetermined. V lost 0 bases and J 2 bases, leaving 12 bases between the germline ends. Germline V gene data show CDR1 as KGHSH and CDR2 as LQKENI. CDR3 length: 16 amino acids. Written as DNA, the CDR3 is TGTGCCAGCTCACCACCTAATGGGAAGTTCACAGATACGCAGTATTTT. Its protein is CASSPPNGKFTDTQYF.

This clonotype was seen at least ten times. The J gene is TRBJ2-7, the V gene TRBV28; D may be TRBD1 (6 bases). Germline V lookup: CDR1 MDHEN, CDR2 SYDVKM. Trimming took 7 bases from V and 2 from J, leaving 9 bases between them. This CDR3 has 12 amino acids. In DNA, the CDR3 is TGTGCCAGCACGGACAGCGCCTACGAGCAGTACTTC. It encodes CASTDSAYEQYF.

A remark on this clonotype: Just one base apart from a much larger clone, this may be a read error. The rearrangement links TRBV28 to TRBJ2-1; D is undetermined. The CDR3 covers 12 residues. CDR1 is MDHEN and CDR2 is SYDVKM in the germline V gene. The CDR3 is CASSLPGNGQFF. CDR3 in DNA: TGTGCCAGCAGTTTACCTGGTAATGGGCAGTTCTTC. The full variable domain, in which reference TRBV28 and TRBJ2-1 provide the parts outside the CDR3, is DVKVTQSSRYLVKRTGEKVFLECVQDMDHENMFWYRQDPGLGLRLIYFSYDVKMKEKGDIPEGYSVSREKKERFSLILESASTNQTSMYLCASSLPGNGQFFGPGTRLTVL.

This clonotype was found a few times. This chain uses TRBV6-5 with TRBJ1-6; no definite D call. Germline values: CDR1 MNHEY, CDR2 SVGAGI. Trimming took off 4 bases at V and 5 bases at J, with 6 bases between the two ends. CDR3 length equals 13 residues. The CDR3 sequence: CASSSRDNSPLHF. The CDR3 DNA follows: TGTGCCAGCAGTTCCCGGGATAATTCACCCCTCCACTTT.

This clonotype was seen many times. The V and J genes are TRBV28 and TRBJ2-7, with TRBD2 matching over 10 bases. With 5 bases clipped from V and 3 bases from J, the junction kept 10 bases outside the gene matches. CDR3 length equals 16 residues. Germline CDR1 MDHEN, CDR2 SYDVKM. CDR3 coding DNA: TGTGCCAGCAGTACTCGGACTAGCGGCCCCCTCTACGAGCAGTACTTC. Its protein product is CASSTRTSGPLYEQYF.

For this clonotype: A single base separates this from a much larger clone, so it may be a read error. The genes are TRBV28 and TRBJ1-1; D uncertain. This CDR3 is built from 13 residues. Germline V gives CDR1 MDHEN, CDR2 SYDVKM. The ends were cut back, 4 bases at V and 1 base at J, with 7 bases in the middle. The CDR3 region is CASSSVRNTEAFF. CDR3 DNA: TGTGCCAGCAGTTCGGTCAGGAACACTGAAGCTTTCTTT.

This clonotype has ten or more counts. The chain recombines TRBV11-2 with TRBJ2-1, with TRBD2 identical over 7 bases. The CDR3 contains 14 residues. The germline gives CDR1 SGHAT, CDR2 FQNNGV. Unmatched junction bases numbered 11, after V lost 6 bases and J lost 9 bases. In DNA, the CDR3 is TGTGCCAGCAGGCCCGATATAGCGGGTACTGAGCAGTTCTTC. Amino acids: CASRPDIAGTEQFF.

Ten or more counts support this clonotype. CDR3 protein: CSVQTGETYEQYF. The CDR3 DNA follows: TGCAGCGTTCAGACAGGGGAGACCTACGAGCAGTACTTC. The chain employs TRBV29-1 and TRBJ2-7; 8 nucleotides match TRBD1. Germline V gives CDR1 SQVTM, CDR2 ANQGSEA. The CDR3 runs to 13 residues. The ends lost 5 bases at V and 2 bases at J; junction bases unmatched: 5.

This sequence joins TRBV14 and TRBJ2-3, with TRBD1 as a possible D gene (5 bases). The ends were cut back, 1 base at V and 7 bases at J, with 12 bases in the middle. CDR1 SGHDN and CDR2 FVKESK come from the germline V gene. The CDR3 has 14 residues. In DNA form, the CDR3 reads TGTGCCAGCAGCCAAGGCAGGGTCCCCAATACGCAGTATTTT. It yields the protein CASSQGRVPNTQYF.

This clonotype occurred many times. V and J are TRBV6-1 and TRBJ1-2, with D possibly being TRBD1 (5 bases). CDR1 and CDR2 (germline): MNHNS, SASEGT. V gave up 10 bases and J gave up 4 bases, with 13 bases separating them. The CDR3 runs 12 residues. The CDR3 DNA is TGTGCCATCCCGGGACGAGTCTATGGCTACACCTTC. Its protein is CAIPGRVYGYTF.

This clonotype was detected a few times. The chain employs TRBV19 and TRBJ2-2, with D possibly TRBD1 on 6 matching bases. There are 17 residues in the CDR3. V dropped 7 bases and J dropped 6 bases, with 24 bases sitting between them. Germline V lookup: CDR1 LNHDA, CDR2 SQIVND (reference sequence). The DNA of the CDR3 is TGTGCCAGTATTAGTAATCGGAAACAGGGATACGCCGGGGAGCTGTTTTTT. This gives the protein CASISNRKQGYAGELFF.

The chain links TRBV2 to TRBJ1-2; tentatively, D is TRBD1 (6 bases). Germline lookup yields CDR1 SNHLY and CDR2 FYNNEI. Trimming removed 6 bases from V and 4 bases from J, with 33 bases in between. The CDR3 runs 20 residues. This chain's CDR3 is CASSYLGGGTENLGLYGYTF. DNA for the CDR3: TGTGCCAGCAGCTATCTAGGGGGAGGGACCGAAAACCTTGGCCTCTATGGCTACACCTTC.

This clonotype was recorded many times. The chain uses TRBV11-2 and TRBJ2-3; D is possibly TRBD1 (5 bases). CDR3 length equals 16 residues. The germline CDR1 and CDR2 sequences are SGHAT and FQNNGV. V shed 4 bases and J shed 0 bases, with 14 bases lying between them. This CDR3 reads CASSSPQVLSTDTQYF. The CDR3 region has the DNA TGTGCCAGCAGCTCGCCACAGGTCCTTAGCACAGATACGCAGTATTTT.

In its sample, this clonotype was seen many times. V usage is TRBV7-2 and J usage is TRBJ2-2; D is unresolved. The ends were cut back, 1 base at V and 1 base at J, with 4 bases in the middle. The CDR3 contains 14 residues. CDR1 is SGHTA and CDR2 is FQGNSA in the germline V gene. The CDR3 sequence is CASSLDGNTGELFF. DNA for the CDR3: TGTGCCAGCAGCTTAGACGGGAACACCGGGGAGCTGTTTTTT.

The sample holds many counts of this clonotype. The rearrangement joins TRBV7-9 to TRBJ2-1, with 9 bases fitting TRBD2. Losses at the gene ends were 3 bases for V and 2 bases for J; bases not matched to a gene: 5. Germline lookup yields CDR1 SEHNR and CDR2 FQNEAQ (reference sequence). CDR3 size: 16 residues. In nucleotides, the CDR3 is TGTGCCAGCAGCTTGAGACTAGCGGAACCCTACAATGAGCAGTTCTTC. This gives the protein CASSLRLAEPYNEQFF.

This clonotype was found many times. The chain couples TRBV2 to TRBJ2-1; the match to TRBD1 covers 7 bases. Germline V lookup: CDR1 SNHLY, CDR2 FYNNEI. The trim removed 7 bases at V and 5 bases at J, leaving 5 bases unmatched. This CDR3 is 13 amino acids long. CDR3 DNA sequence: TGTGCCAGCACTCGGGACAGAGACAATGAGCAGTTCTTC. Protein: CASTRDRDNEQFF.

V usage is TRBV6-1 and J usage is TRBJ2-1, with TRBD2 matching over 14 bases. With V trimmed by 5 bases and J by 10 bases, 4 bases remained unmatched. The CDR3 length is 14 residues. In germline, CDR1 is MNHNS, CDR2 SASEGT. The CDR3 nucleotides are TGTGCCAGCAGTCGACTAGCGGGAGGGCGGGAGCAGTTCTTC. Translated, it gives CASSRLAGGREQFF.